This paragraph covers one T cell receptor beta chain sequence. This receptor's antigen is unknown. It has no much larger one-base neighbor in the sample; base qualities were not kept. This entry comes from a study of cytomegalovirus exposure and HLA in healthy donors (dated by TCRdb to the late 2010s). Context from the whole study: An earlier analysis of some 500 of the donors reported 276 Gb of sequence data and approximately 110 million unique TCR beta sequences from around 200 million T cells. Around 320 gigabases of sequencing data and approximately 93 million unique TCR sequences were included in an early release covering roughly 600 HLA-typed donors. Among the roughly 400 genotyped donors, more than 70% belonged to the genetic ancestry cluster associated with self-reported Caucasian donors. The aim of the study was to test whether cataloging public T cell receptors could identify signatures of past pathogen exposure. The T cell repertoires of 666 subjects were profiled by immunosequencing and related to cytomegalovirus serostatus. Besides the first cohort of roughly 640 subjects, a separate validation cohort made up of 120 different subjects was used. To predict cytomegalovirus infection status, the study brought together high-throughput TCR immunosequencing, statistical association of individual TCRs with disease status, and machine learning. To study patterns of TCR occurrence, a later analysis re-analyzed previously published TCR beta repertoires from under 750 donors and added high-resolution HLA genotyping. Rather than drawing on any new phenotypic data, the later analysis identified candidate immune exposures from TCR beta sequences and the way those sequences occurred across donors. An earlier analysis of around 540 of the donors applied high-throughput TCR beta sequencing to assess whether each TCR beta V gene segment acted as functional or pseudogenic. Donor age, sex, ethnicity and CMV serostatus were compiled alongside the repertoire data. A later genetic analysis used genome-wide SNP genotypes for about 65% of the roughly 700 donors, treating that subset as a discovery cohort. Every repertoire in the discovery cohort had been generated on one and the same sequencing platform. Both class I and class II loci were covered by HLA typing, at four-digit resolution. Typing coverage varied by locus: about 629-630 donors for A, B, C, DRB1 and DQB1; 522 for DQA1; about 600 for DPA1; under 490 for DPB1. Roughly five DR-DQ haplotypes were treated as single units for association and clustering because of strong linkage in the cohort. Among 398 genotyped donors of the cohort, an average of around 240,000 unique TCR beta nucleotide sequences were sequenced per donor, around 18% of them non-productive.

The cohort comprised 670 or so healthy bone marrow donors. At the time of sampling, every cohort member was nominally healthy, though immune exposures that went unrecorded were likely present. The donor tested CMV seronegative and was one of the 352 seronegative cohort members. A peripheral blood sample was collected from each donor, and TCR beta sequencing was performed on peripheral blood mononuclear cells. The Qiagen DNeasy Blood Extraction Kit was used to extract genomic DNA from the blood cell samples. Overall study outcomes, separate from this receptor: Across donors, most TCR sequences were observed very rarely, whereas some public TCRs were present in many individuals. The classifier was reported to diagnose cytomegalovirus status with high specificity and sensitivity in both the original cohort and the validation cohort. Three of the identified cytomegalovirus-associated TCR beta chains were confirmed in vitro to be specific for cytomegalovirus antigens. The 87-base-pair reads could not distinguish some IMGT-functional V segments, including TRBV6-2 and TRBV6-3, so those segments were excluded. HLA typing was unavailable for some donors at each locus, so association tests used only the typed subset. The sequencing pipeline was judged likely to have produced a cluster of highly shared sequence variants as a technical artifact. Linkage disequilibrium might explain the correlated functional status among segregating V segments, but an unknown experimental factor could not be ruled out. A further reported finding was that TCR beta sequences accurately predicted the HLA-A and HLA-B alleles for most subjects in the first cohort. The authors suggested that the approach could potentially be generalized to other disease states and immunological phenotypes. Compared with the roughly 700-donor mean, donors in an Asian-associated ancestry cluster had fewer N-insertions in productive TCRs, according to a later genetic analysis. In the study, 150 to 200 TCR beta chains were listed as associated with cytomegalovirus. Strong co-occurrence of HLA alleles, especially DR and DQ, made assigning TCR associations to individual alleles difficult. A later analysis found that HLA-associated TCR beta chains were more clonally expanded and had lower generation probabilities than equally common non-associated chains. A later analysis found that TCR association rates varied across HLA loci, with DRB1 alleles showing the most associated TCRs and HLA-C alleles the fewest. Over 15 rarely observed V segments, including chromosome 9 orphons, were excluded from the earlier analysis of a few hundred of the donors because counts were too low. Roughly uniform sequencing depth across donors was assumed in presence/absence analyses, although this assumption may not hold. The cohort was sequenced for TCR beta chains only, and without alpha or paired-chain data the features that could be detected were limited. CMV serostatus was the only immune exposure information available for the cohort. At a false discovery rate of 0.05, a later analysis linked 15,000 to 20,000 TCR beta sequences to specific HLA alleles. A later analysis found that most CMV-associated TCR beta chains appeared HLA-restricted, with HLA associations seemingly driven largely by CMV exposure. According to a later analysis, parvovirus B19, influenza, CMV and Epstein-Barr virus appeared linked to several top co-occurrence clusters. A later genetic analysis associated a missense DCLRE1C variant with V-gene and J-gene trimming of TCR beta chains, and an independent cohort replicated the association. Broadly in line with IMGT annotations, most TCR beta V segments showed up in productive rearrangements about 87% or about 30% of the time in an earlier analysis of several hundred of the donors.

At the junction V is shortened by 8 bases and J by 1 base, with 8 bases in between. Its CDR3 holds 12 amino acids, cysteine through phenylalanine. This entry keeps only the CDR3 DNA: 36 bases, framed from base 1. The germline V gene supplies CDR1 SNHLY and CDR2 FYNNEI. The library was built by means of the immunoSEQ multiplex PCR assay. For the multiplex PCR, a mixture combining 60 forward primers for TCR Vbeta segments and 13 reverse primers for TCR Jbeta segments was used. Amplification of the CDR3 region of rearranged TCR beta genes was performed with a multiplex PCR assay on genomic DNA. On the Illumina HiSeq System, the amplified TCR beta libraries were sequenced as 87-base-pair reads. As for the original processing: A later analysis counted about 76 million unique TCR beta chains across the 690 or so repertoires, and roughly 11 million of these chains were shared by at least two donors. Raw reads were error-corrected and collapsed into unique sequences with a nearest-neighbor algorithm that merged closely related sequences to remove PCR and sequencing errors. CDR3 sequences were aligned to IMGT reference sequences to assign V, D and J gene segments. For a sequence to be retained, a match of at least six nucleotides to both a V gene segment and a J gene segment was required. A rearrangement counted as productive if the CDR3 had no stop codons and remained in frame with V and J, and every other rearrangement counted as non-productive. CDR3 was defined by IMGT convention, running from the second conserved V-encoded cysteine to the conserved J-encoded phenylalanine. The earlier analysis of 550 to 650 of the donors excluded any sequence lacking an unambiguous match to a single V gene segment. An earlier analysis of approximately 590 of the donors called V segments functional above 56.7% productive rearrangements and segregating when the between-donor standard deviation exceeded 5%. A statistical classification framework was developed to diagnose cytomegalovirus status using the catalog of TCR beta chain sequences. In a later analysis, V and J genes were assigned by comparing TCR nucleotide sequences against IMGT/GENE-DB human TR gene sequences. Using the TCRdist pipeline, a later analysis assigned CDR3 sequences along with most-parsimonious VDJ recombination scenarios. In a later analysis, each TCR beta chain was defined by its CDR3 amino acid sequence together with its V-gene family, and reads without a unique V-gene family were excluded. In a later analysis, nearly 600 highly shared, low-generation-probability nucleotide sequences were removed to address suspected cross-contamination and a sequencing artifact. In a later analysis, a clonal expansion index for each public chain was calculated from normalized within-repertoire ranks of inferred template counts. A later analysis computed generation probabilities with a VDJ recombination model fitted to out-of-frame rearrangements, and checked the results against IGoR. A later analysis scored TCR-TCR, TCR-HLA and TCR-CMV co-occurrence with hypergeometric tests, applying a repertoire-size bias correction to TCR pairs. To estimate false discovery rates, a later analysis permuted the HLA or CMV assignments 20 times. In a later analysis, co-occurring TCRs were grouped with DBSCAN, and TCRdist sequence similarity was added when clustering was performed within HLA-allele-positive subsets. Repertoires with fewer than 30,000 or more than 120,000 public chains were left out of co-occurrence clustering, as were about five repertoires with anomalous nucleotide sharing. TCRdb's version of the immuneACCESS table is confined to in-frame rearrangements and falls short of the full clone set. An unresolved V gene accounts for under half of the shortfall where checked; the remainder is of unknown origin. The DNA was the basis for D and trimming; V, J and clone size are from that table. The sample table lists some 170,000 clones, more than 65% of them with a count of one. The top ten hold approximately 2.6% of the sample.

The sequence was collected from a female donor in good health and CMV-seronegative. What was sequenced was PBMCs. Here the chain combines TRBV2 and TRBJ1-1, with the D segment identity uncertain. The CDR3 sequence is CASLGGNTEAFF. The nucleotides are TGTGCCAGCCTTGGAGGGAACACTGAAGCTTTCTTT. Reference TRBV2 and TRBJ1-1 proteins supply the regions before and after the CDR3; the full variable domain is: EPEVTQTPSHQVTQMGQEVILRCVPISNHLYFYWYRQILGQKVEFLVSFYNNEISEKSEIFDDQFSVERPDGSNFTLKIRSTKLEDSAMYFCASLGGNTEAFFGQGTRLTVV.